This T cell receptor beta chain was retrieved from a study of molecular identifiers for immune sequencing clone quantification. Turning to the study itself: Naive CD8 cell RNA, from approximately 20,000 or 100,000 cells, was split five ways in replicates, with four sequenced.

In TCRdb, the PCR reads were re-called with MiXCR into one record per CDR3 protein. The sample lists tens of thousands of distinct CDR3 sequences, less than 20% occurring once. With RNA at 10%, 30% or 50%, naive CD8 libraries came from around 18,000 to 910,000 sorted cells. This clonotype has ten or more counts. Its antigen is still unknown. Trimming removed 0 bases from V and 1 base from J, with 10 bases in between. CDR1 is DFQATT and CDR2 is SNEGSKA in the germline V gene (reference sequence). This CDR3 is built from 16 residues. Study observations and caveats: The share of molecules held by clones above 20 RNA copies was over 98% in effector cells and under 1% in naive cells. Among about 1 million naive cells, as was reported, spiked Jurkat TCR RNA from one cell was detectable.

The sequenced material came from naive CD8+ T cells from blood, with Jurkat cell RNA spiked in. Subset here: FACS-sorted CD8+CD4-CCR7+CD45RA+ naive T cells. This receptor was obtained from a human donor in good health. Some libraries in this study had Jurkat cell RNA spiked in. The J gene is TRBJ2-6, the V gene TRBV20-1, with D possibly being TRBD2 (6 bases). The CDR3 loop is CSARDRRGSGANVLTF. The CDR3 DNA is TGCAGTGCTAGAGATCGTCGGGGGTCTGGGGCCAACGTCCTGACTTTC.